Following are 3 T cell receptor beta chains from one sample sequenced in a study of blood T cells in healthy people across ages. A second PCR of about 7 to 12 cycles used a sample-barcoded 5' primer and a J-beta primer mix. Each CDR3 protein is one row after TCRdb ran MiXCR on the 5' RACE reads. The sample shows about 1.7 million distinct CDR3 sequences, 25% to 30% of them seen only once. Sequences were obtained from blood. The receptors come from a woman in her thirties in good health.

The V and J genes are TRBV4-3 and TRBJ2-1; D is unresolved. The ends were cut back, 0 bases at V and 0 bases at J, with 6 bases in the middle. Germline CDR1 is LGHNA and CDR2 is YSLEER. The CDR3 contains 15 residues. The CDR3 region is CASSQDHSSYNEQFF. DNA for the CDR3: TGCGCCAGCAGCCAAGATCATAGCTCCTACAATGAGCAGTTCTTC.

As for this clonotype: Germline is not matched at one junction end, which may reflect a read error. The chain combines TRBV5-1 with TRBJ1-2, with no clear D. The germline V gene encodes CDR1 SGHRS and CDR2 YFSETQ. The CDR3 contains 13 residues. The CDR3, as DNA: TGCGCCAACAGCTTGGATTTGAACTATGGCTACACCTTC. Its translation is CANSLDLNYGYTF.

This clonotype was observed at least ten times. The rearrangement joins TRBV27 to TRBJ2-6; D is undetermined. With 3 bases removed from V and 2 bases from J, the gap between germline ends came to 11 bases. CDR3 length: 16 residues. The germline gives CDR1 MNHEY, CDR2 SMNVEV (reference sequence). CDR3 amino acids: CASSLYRMTGANVLTF. The CDR3 nucleotides read TGTGCCAGCAGTTTGTATCGGATGACTGGGGCCAACGTCCTGACTTTC. Variable domain in full (rest from reference TRBV27 and TRBJ2-6): EAQVTQNPRYLITVTGKKLTVTCSQNMNHEYMSWYRQDPGLGLRQIYYSMNVEVTDKGDVPEGYKVSRKEKRNFPLILESPSPNQTSLYFCASSLYRMTGANVLTFGAGSRLTVL.